This TCR beta chain was documented in a study of T-cell reconstitution after alpha-beta-depleted transplantation in children. The study's findings and limits: T-cell numbers and diversity, one year after transplant, stemmed largely from T cells that were newly produced. About two months after transplant, alpha-beta T cells reportedly came from several hundred expanded graft clones. Recipient T cells and thymic progenitors that survived were the source of the high TCRbeta diversity seen at day 60 in some patients.

In regard to this clonotype: Its antigen is undetermined.

V was clipped by 2 bases and J by 2 bases, with 20 bases between them. The CDR3 covers 18 residues. Preparation of the TCRbeta library used unique molecular identifiers. TCRdb ran MiXCR on the PCR reads and lists one entry per CDR3 protein. The data contain 300,000 to 400,000 distinct CDR3 sequences, approximately 23% of them singletons. The receptor's source is a male patient younger than 18 who had a stem cell transplant for acute lymphoblastic leukemia, so the T cells may come from the graft donor. V and J are TRBV12-3 or TRBV12-4 and TRBJ2-3; D is uncertain. The sample in question was PBMCs, mostly from graft donor cells, obtained 180 days after TCRalphabeta/CD19-depleted stem cell transplant. CDR3 nucleotides: TGTGCCAGCAGTTTAAACCCCACGACTCATCATCTCACAGATACGCAGTATTTT. Its protein is CASSLNPTTHHLTDTQYF.